Shown below are 27 T cell receptor beta chains from a single sample sequenced in a study of blood T cell repertoires in COVID-19. This table comes from immunoSEQ multiplex PCR, and its TCRdb copy is limited to in-frame clones, with some not included. The sample consists of around 310,000 clones, roughly 89% of them appearing once. The sample comprised peripheral blood. These receptors came from a woman aged 40 to 50 with COVID-19, enrolled during active disease.

CDR3 region: CASRGRGVEETQYF. CDR3 in DNA: TGTGCCAGCAGGGGCAGGGGTGTGGAGGAGACCCAGTACTTC. The chain recombines TRBV3-1 (or the pseudogene TRBV3-2) with TRBJ2-5; TRBD1 is a possible D gene (6 bases). V lost 6 bases and J lost 5, with 16 bases in between. Germline loops: CDR1 LGHDT, CDR2 YNNKEL (reference sequence). The CDR3 is 14 amino acids.

The rearrangement links TRBV6-2 or TRBV6-3 to TRBJ1-5; D is unresolved. This CDR3 comprises 15 residues. Germline CDR1 and CDR2: MNHEY and SVGEGT. V shed 0 bases and J shed 4 bases, with 10 bases lying between them. The CDR3 reads CASSYSGLSNQPQHF. For the CDR3, the DNA is TGTGCCAGCAGTTACTCGGGCCTTTCGAATCAGCCCCAGCATTTT.

In DNA, the CDR3 is TGTGCCAGCAGGGGGCTCGGCAGGGGGCAGGAGACCCAGTACTTC. Translating it yields CASRGLGRGQETQYF. The chain employs TRBV2 and TRBJ2-5; 8 nucleotides agree with TRBD1. The germline V gene encodes CDR1 SNHLY and CDR2 FYNNEI. The V segment lost 6 bases and the J segment 5 bases; nucleotides outside the gene matches: 11. This CDR3 spans 15 amino acids.

The chain joins TRBV4-3 to TRBJ2-7; D is unresolved. The germline V gene has CDR1 LGHNA and CDR2 YSLEER. The CDR3 consists of 14 residues. Trimming removed 4 bases from V and 5 bases from J, with 15 bases in between. CDR3 sequence reads: CASSLDRGRNEQYF. Here the CDR3 DNA reads TGCGCCAGCAGCCTCGACCGCGGTCGGAACGAGCAGTACTTC.

This rearrangement joins TRBV9 to TRBJ1-1, with 7 positions matching TRBD1. This CDR3 has 16 amino acids. Germline assignment: CDR1 SGDLS and CDR2 YYNGEE. V shed 2 bases and J 2 bases; nucleotides not matched to a gene: 9. DNA for the CDR3: TGTGCCAGCAGCGTGGCCGGGACAGACTTAAACACTGAAGCTTTCTTT. Translation gives CASSVAGTDLNTEAFF.

The chain recombines TRBV7-9 with TRBJ1-4; TRBD1 aligns across 8 bases. Losses at the gene ends were 5 bases for V and 5 bases for J; bases not matched to a gene: 7. The CDR3 spans 15 residues. The germline CDR1 and CDR2 sequences are SEHNR and FQNEAQ (reference sequence). The CDR3 here is CASSGRTGRNEKLFF. CDR3 DNA sequence: TGTGCCAGCAGCGGTCGGACAGGGCGAAATGAAAAACTGTTTTTT.

The V call is TRBV3-1 (or the pseudogene TRBV3-2), the J call TRBJ1-2; maybe TRBD1 (6 bases). Germline loops: CDR1 LGHDT, CDR2 YNNKEL (reference sequence). The CDR3 runs 15 residues. V was cut by 4 bases and J by 2 bases, with 14 bases left in between. This CDR3 reads CASSPLTDRNYGYTF. As DNA, the CDR3 is TGTGCCAGCAGCCCTCTAACCGACAGGAACTATGGCTACACCTTC.

This rearrangement joins TRBV5-1 to TRBJ2-1, with 14 bases fitting TRBD2. The germline CDR1 and CDR2 sequences are SGHRS and YFSETQ. The V segment lost 4 bases and the J segment 14 bases; nucleotides outside the gene matches: 5. The CDR3 length is 13 residues. DNA for the CDR3: TGCGCCAGCAGCCCGGGACTAGCGGGAGAGAAGTTCTTC. Its translation: CASSPGLAGEKFF.

The chain links TRBV19 to TRBJ1-1; D not certain. V shed 0 bases and J shed 0 bases, with 8 bases lying between them. Germline V gene lookup returns CDR1 LNHDA and CDR2 SQIVND (reference sequence). The CDR3 covers 15 residues. CDR3 in amino acids: CASSIEGGVNTEAFF. The DNA of the CDR3 is TGTGCCAGTAGTATAGAAGGCGGGGTGAACACTGAAGCTTTCTTT. The variable domain in full, completed from reference TRBV19 and TRBJ1-1, reads DGGITQSPKYLFRKEGQNVTLSCEQNLNHDAMYWYRQDPGQGLRLIYYSQIVNDFQKGDIAEGYSVSREKKESFPLTVTSAQKNPTAFYLCASSIEGGVNTEAFFGQGTRLTVV.

This rearrangement joins TRBV7-2 to TRBJ2-5; D possibly corresponds to TRBD2 (5 bases). The V gene's germline CDR1 is SGHTA and CDR2 FQGNSA. Trimming removed 8 bases from V and 4 bases from J, with 17 bases in between. This CDR3 spans 14 amino acids. CDR3 sequence (DNA): TGTGCCAGCGCCAAATTTGGCGAGGGAGAGACCCAGTACTTC. Amino acid sequence: CASAKFGEGETQYF. Drawing the rest from reference TRBV7-2 and TRBJ2-5, the complete variable domain is GAGVSQSPSNKVTEKGKDVELRCDPISGHTALYWYRQSLGQGLEFLIYFQGNSAPDKSGLPSDRFSAERTGGSVSTLTIQRTQQEDSAVYLCASAKFGEGETQYFGPGTRLLVL.

The CDR3 sequence: CASSNWGLHTDTQYF. The CDR3 DNA reads as TGTGCCAGCAGCAATTGGGGACTGCACACAGATACGCAGTATTTT. The chain couples TRBV21-1 to TRBJ2-3; TRBD2, the D gene given by the table, was not confirmed from the DNA. TRBV21-1 is a documented pseudogene. This CDR3 comprises 15 residues.

The genes are TRBV7-2 and TRBJ2-7; D uncertain. Germline V gene lookup returns CDR1 SGHTA and CDR2 FQGNSA. The ends were cut back, 5 bases at V and 2 bases at J, with 13 bases in the middle. The CDR3 runs to 14 residues. CDR3 sequence reads: CASSPTPSPYEQYF. The DNA of the CDR3 is TGTGCCAGCAGCCCTACGCCGTCCCCCTACGAGCAGTACTTC.

The V gene is TRBV9, the J gene TRBJ1-4, with 11 bases identical to TRBD1. Per the germline V gene, CDR1 is SGDLS and CDR2 is YYNGEE. V dropped 4 bases and J dropped 8; count of bases not matched to a gene: 10. The length of the CDR3 is 16 residues. CDR3 in DNA: TGTGCCAGCAGCCGAACACCGGGACAGGGGGAGGAAAAACTGTTTTTT. Its protein is CASSRTPGQGEEKLFF.

The rearrangement links TRBV4-2 to TRBJ2-1; 14 bases are shared with TRBD2. V lost 7 bases to trimming and J lost 3 bases; unmatched junction nucleotides: 8. Germline V gene lookup returns CDR1 LGHNA and CDR2 YNFKEQ. This CDR3 comprises 17 residues. The CDR3 coding sequence is TGTGCCAGCACCGGGACTAGCGGGAGACAGGACTACAATGAGCAGTTCTTC. As protein: CASTGTSGRQDYNEQFF.

The chain has TRBV4-3 and TRBJ2-7, with TRBD2 matching over 8 bases. Germline assignment: CDR1 LGHNA and CDR2 YSLEER. The CDR3 contains 16 residues. With 0 bases clipped from V and 3 bases from J, the junction kept 7 bases outside the gene matches. This CDR3 reads CASSQDAAGDIYEQYF. In nucleotides, the CDR3 is TGCGCCAGCAGCCAAGACGCAGCGGGAGACATCTACGAGCAGTACTTC.

The chain uses TRBV5-1 and TRBJ2-3, with TRBD2 matching over 7 bases. From germline, CDR1 is SGHRS and CDR2 YFSETQ. The V segment lost 4 bases and the J segment 0 bases; nucleotides outside the gene matches: 5. The CDR3 has 15 amino acids. CDR3: CASSPREWSTDTQYF. CDR3 DNA: TGCGCCAGCAGCCCGCGGGAGTGGAGCACAGATACGCAGTATTTT.

The rearrangement joins TRBV28 to TRBJ1-6, with TRBD1 matching over 7 bases. Trimming at V came to 1 base and at J to 7 bases, leaving 4 bases not matched to a gene. Looked up from germline, CDR1 is MDHEN and CDR2 is SYDVKM. This CDR3 contains 15 residues. CDR3 amino acids: CASSLYPGQNSPLHF. In nucleotides, the CDR3 is TGTGCCAGCAGTTTATACCCGGGACAGAATTCACCCCTCCACTTT.

With regard to this clone: The DNA is omitted, as the CDR3 cannot be located on it reliably, and the CDR3 follows TCRdb's listing. The chain is built from TRBV4-1 and TRBJ2-7; the listed D gene, TRBD1, was not tested against the DNA. The CDR3 is 16 residues long, ends included. Germline assignment: CDR1 MGHRA and CDR2 YSYEKL. The CDR3 protein is CASSQVGVGQGIPPYF.

J is TRBJ2-3 and V is TRBV27; the match to TRBD1 covers 7 bases. The CDR3 covers 15 residues. Per germline, CDR1 MNHEY and CDR2 SMNVEV (reference sequence). Trimming cost V 6 bases and J 0 bases; bases outside gene matches: 6. CDR3 region: CASRLQGISTDTQYF. In nucleotides, the CDR3 is TGTGCCAGCAGGCTACAGGGGATCAGCACAGATACGCAGTATTTT.

The chain recombines TRBV5-1 with TRBJ2-2, with D unclear. V was shortened by 4 bases and J by 1 base, with 11 bases between the two germline ends. Germline-derived CDR1 and CDR2 are SGHRS and YFSETQ. The CDR3 spans 15 residues. As DNA, the CDR3 is TGCGCCAGCAGCGCCCAAAGACAGAACACCGGGGAGCTGTTTTTT. Translating gives CASSAQRQNTGELFF.

The chain couples TRBV28 to TRBJ2-1; D uncertain. The CDR3 is made up of 13 amino acids. Germline values: CDR1 MDHEN, CDR2 SYDVKM. The germline V and J ends were trimmed by 6 bases and 7 bases, with 13 bases remaining between them. CDR3 in DNA: TGTGCCAGCAGCCGTTCCGGCAGGAATGAGCAGTTCTTC. The encoded protein is CASSRSGRNEQFF. The complete variable domain, with remaining parts taken from reference TRBV28 and TRBJ2-1, reads DVKVTQSSRYLVKRTGEKVFLECVQDMDHENMFWYRQDPGLGLRLIYFSYDVKMKEKGDIPEGYSVSREKKERFSLILESASTNQTSMYLCASSRSGRNEQFFGPGTRLTVL.

The chain couples TRBV10-2 to TRBJ1-2; 8 nucleotides line up with TRBD1. J was trimmed by 6 bases and V by 6 bases; bases with no gene match: 6. Germline lookup yields CDR1 WSHSY and CDR2 SAAADI. CDR3 size: 13 residues. The CDR3 DNA sequence: TGCGCCAGCAGGCAGGACAGGGCGGATGGCTACACCTTC. Amino acids: CASRQDRADGYTF.

The chain joins TRBV19 to TRBJ1-4, with D maybe TRBD1 (5 bases). Germline V gives CDR1 LNHDA, CDR2 SQIVND (reference sequence). The CDR3 loop spans 15 amino acids. V gave up 4 bases and J gave up 3 bases, with 12 bases separating them. The DNA for the CDR3 is TGTGCCAGTAGTAAGCAGGGCGCCCCTAATGAAAAACTGTTTTTT. This encodes CASSKQGAPNEKLFF.

The CDR3 reads CASSILGDRTEAFF. The CDR3 coding sequence is TGTGCCAGTAGTATACTCGGGGATAGGACTGAAGCTTTCTTT. The V call is TRBV19, the J call TRBJ1-1; no reliable D call. The CDR3 totals 14 residues. Trimming took 2 bases from V and 5 from J, leaving 12 bases between them. The germline V gene encodes CDR1 LNHDA and CDR2 SQIVND (reference sequence).

This chain uses TRBV2 with TRBJ2-1; 15 bases match TRBD2. The CDR3 consists of 15 residues. V gave up 8 bases and J gave up 8 bases; unmatched junction bases: 7. Germline V gene sequence: CDR1 SNHLY, CDR2 FYNNEI. The CDR3, as DNA: TGTGCCAGCCGAAGGACTAGCGGGAGGGAGGATGAGCAGTTCTTC. Translation gives CASRRTSGREDEQFF.

The chain employs TRBV6-4 and TRBJ2-2, with 11 bases fitting TRBD1. The V segment lost 5 bases and the J segment 7 bases; nucleotides outside the gene matches: 6. The germline gives CDR1 MRHNA, CDR2 SNTAGT. There are 15 residues in the CDR3. The DNA of the CDR3 is TGTGCCAGCAGTAGGACAGGGGGCAAAGGCGGGGAGCTGTTTTTT. Translated: CASSRTGGKGGELFF.

CDR3 sequence: CASRMTGHAGYTF. The CDR3 DNA reads as TGTGCCAGCAGGATGACAGGGCATGCCGGCTACACCTTC. The chain couples TRBV28 to TRBJ1-2; 7 bases align to TRBD1. Trimming removed 6 bases from V and 8 bases from J; junction bases left unmatched: 9. There are 13 residues in the CDR3. Germline CDR1 is MDHEN and CDR2 is SYDVKM.